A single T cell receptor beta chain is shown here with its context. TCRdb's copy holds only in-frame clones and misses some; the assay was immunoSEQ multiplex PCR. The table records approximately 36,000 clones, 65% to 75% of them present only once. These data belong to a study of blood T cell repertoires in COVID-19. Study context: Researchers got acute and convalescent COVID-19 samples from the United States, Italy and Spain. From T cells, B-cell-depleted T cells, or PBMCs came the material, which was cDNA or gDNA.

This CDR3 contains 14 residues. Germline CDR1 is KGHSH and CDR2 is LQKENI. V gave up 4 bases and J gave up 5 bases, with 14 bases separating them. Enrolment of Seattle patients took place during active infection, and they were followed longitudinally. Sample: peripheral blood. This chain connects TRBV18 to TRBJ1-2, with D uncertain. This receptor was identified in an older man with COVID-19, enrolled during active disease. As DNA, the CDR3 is TGTGCCAGCTCACTCCTGACCCGAGGGTATGGCTACACCTTC. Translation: CASSLLTRGYGYTF.